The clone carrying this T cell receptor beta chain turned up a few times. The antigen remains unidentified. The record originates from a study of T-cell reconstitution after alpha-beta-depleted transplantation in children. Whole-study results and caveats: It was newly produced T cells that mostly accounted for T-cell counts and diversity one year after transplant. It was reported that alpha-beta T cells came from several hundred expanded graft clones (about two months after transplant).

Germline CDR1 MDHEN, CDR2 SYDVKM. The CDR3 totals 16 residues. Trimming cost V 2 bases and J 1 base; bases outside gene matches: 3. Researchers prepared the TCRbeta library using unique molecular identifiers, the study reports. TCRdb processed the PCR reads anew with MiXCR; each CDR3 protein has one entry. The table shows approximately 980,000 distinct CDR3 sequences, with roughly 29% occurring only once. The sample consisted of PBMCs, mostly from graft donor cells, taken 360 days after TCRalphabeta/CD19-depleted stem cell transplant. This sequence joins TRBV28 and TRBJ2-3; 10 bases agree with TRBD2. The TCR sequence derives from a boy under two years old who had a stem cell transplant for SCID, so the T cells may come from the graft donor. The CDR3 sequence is CASSLTSGDGTDTQYF. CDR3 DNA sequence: TGTGCCAGCAGTTTAACTAGCGGGGATGGCACAGATACGCAGTATTTT.